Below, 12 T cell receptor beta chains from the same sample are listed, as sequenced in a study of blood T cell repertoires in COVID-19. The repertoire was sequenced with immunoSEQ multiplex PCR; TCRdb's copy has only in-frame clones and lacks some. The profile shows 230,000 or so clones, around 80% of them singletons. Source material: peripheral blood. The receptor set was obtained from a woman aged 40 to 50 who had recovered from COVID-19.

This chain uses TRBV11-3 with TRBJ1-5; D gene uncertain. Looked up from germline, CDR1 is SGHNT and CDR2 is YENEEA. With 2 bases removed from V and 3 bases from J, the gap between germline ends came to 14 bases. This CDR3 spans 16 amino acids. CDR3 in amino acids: CASSLPLQEPNQPQHF. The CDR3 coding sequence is TGTGCCAGCAGCTTACCCCTTCAGGAACCCAATCAGCCCCAGCATTTT.

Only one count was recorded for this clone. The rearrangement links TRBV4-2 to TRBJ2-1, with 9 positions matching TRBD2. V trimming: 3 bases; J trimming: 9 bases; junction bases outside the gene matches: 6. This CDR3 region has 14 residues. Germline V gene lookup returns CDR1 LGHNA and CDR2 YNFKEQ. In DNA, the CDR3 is TGTGCCAGCAGCCATGGCGGGGGGGCGGGTGAGCAGTTCTTC. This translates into CASSHGGGAGEQFF.

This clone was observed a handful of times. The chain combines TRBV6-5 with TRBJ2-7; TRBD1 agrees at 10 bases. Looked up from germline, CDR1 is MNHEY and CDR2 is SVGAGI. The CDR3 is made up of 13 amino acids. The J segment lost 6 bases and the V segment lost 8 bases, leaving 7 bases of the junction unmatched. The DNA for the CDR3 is TGTGCCAGCGAGGGACAGGGGAGGTCCGAGCAGTACTTC. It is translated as CASEGQGRSEQYF.

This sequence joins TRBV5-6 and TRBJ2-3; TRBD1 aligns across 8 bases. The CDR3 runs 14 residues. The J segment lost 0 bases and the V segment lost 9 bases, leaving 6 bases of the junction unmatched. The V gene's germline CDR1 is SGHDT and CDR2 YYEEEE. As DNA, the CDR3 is TGTGCCACCAACAGGGGGACTAGCACAGATACGCAGTATTTT. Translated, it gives CATNRGTSTDTQYF.

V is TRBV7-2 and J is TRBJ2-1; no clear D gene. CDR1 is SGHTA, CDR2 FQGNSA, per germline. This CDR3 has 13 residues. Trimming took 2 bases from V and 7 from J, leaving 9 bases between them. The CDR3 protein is CASSLRVLNEQFF. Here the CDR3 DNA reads TGTGCCAGCAGCTTAAGAGTCCTTAATGAGCAGTTCTTC. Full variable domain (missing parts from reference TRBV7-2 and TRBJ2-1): GAGVSQSPSNKVTEKGKDVELRCDPISGHTALYWYRQSLGQGLEFLIYFQGNSAPDKSGLPSDRFSAERTGGSVSTLTIQRTQQEDSAVYLCASSLRVLNEQFFGPGTRLTVL.

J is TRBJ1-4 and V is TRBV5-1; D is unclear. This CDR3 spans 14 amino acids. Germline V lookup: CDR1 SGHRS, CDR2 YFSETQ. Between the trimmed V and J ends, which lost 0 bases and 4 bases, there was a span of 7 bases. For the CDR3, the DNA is TGCGCCAGCAGCTTGGACAGATATAATGAAAAACTGTTTTTT. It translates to CASSLDRYNEKLFF.

The CDR3: CAISESSGGQVTQYF. Written as DNA, the CDR3 is TGTGCCATCAGTGAGTCGAGCGGGGGGCAGGTTACGCAGTATTTT. This chain joins TRBV10-3 and TRBJ2-3; 9 bases agree with TRBD2. J gave up 8 bases and V 0 bases, and 6 bases lay outside the gene matches. CDR1 is ENHRY, CDR2 SYGVKD, per germline. The CDR3 is 15 residues long.

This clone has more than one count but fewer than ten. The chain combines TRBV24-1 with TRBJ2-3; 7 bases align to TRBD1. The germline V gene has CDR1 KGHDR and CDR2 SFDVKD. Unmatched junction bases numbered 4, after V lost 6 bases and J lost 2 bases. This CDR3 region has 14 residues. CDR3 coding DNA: TGTGCCACCAGTTACAGGGGATTCACAGATACGCAGTATTTT. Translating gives CATSYRGFTDTQYF.

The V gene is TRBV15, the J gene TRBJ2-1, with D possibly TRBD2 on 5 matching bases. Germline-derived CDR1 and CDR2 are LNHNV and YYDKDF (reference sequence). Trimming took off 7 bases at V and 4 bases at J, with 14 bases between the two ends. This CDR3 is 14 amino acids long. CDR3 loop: CATKGGSTYNEQFF. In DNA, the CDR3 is TGTGCCACCAAGGGCGGGTCAACTTACAATGAGCAGTTCTTC.

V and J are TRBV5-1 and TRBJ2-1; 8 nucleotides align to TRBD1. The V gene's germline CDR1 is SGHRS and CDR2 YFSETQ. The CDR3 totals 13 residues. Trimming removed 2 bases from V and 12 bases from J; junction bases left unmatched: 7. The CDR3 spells CASSFGDRGRQFF. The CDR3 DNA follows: TGCGCCAGCAGCTTTGGAGACAGGGGCCGGCAGTTCTTC.

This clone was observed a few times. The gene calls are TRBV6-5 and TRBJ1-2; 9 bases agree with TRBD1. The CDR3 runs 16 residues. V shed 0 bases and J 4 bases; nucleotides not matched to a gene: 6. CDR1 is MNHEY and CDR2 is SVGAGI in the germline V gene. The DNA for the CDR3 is TGTGCCAGCAGTTACTCCCAGGGACAGGGAGTCTATGGCTACACCTTC. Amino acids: CASSYSQGQGVYGYTF.

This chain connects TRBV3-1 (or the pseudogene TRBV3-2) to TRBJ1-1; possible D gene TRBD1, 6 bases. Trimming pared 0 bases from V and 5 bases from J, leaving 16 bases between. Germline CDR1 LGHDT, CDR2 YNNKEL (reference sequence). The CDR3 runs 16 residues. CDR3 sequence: CASSQEGGQVWTEAFF. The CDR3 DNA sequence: TGTGCCAGCAGCCAAGAGGGGGGGCAGGTTTGGACTGAAGCTTTCTTT.